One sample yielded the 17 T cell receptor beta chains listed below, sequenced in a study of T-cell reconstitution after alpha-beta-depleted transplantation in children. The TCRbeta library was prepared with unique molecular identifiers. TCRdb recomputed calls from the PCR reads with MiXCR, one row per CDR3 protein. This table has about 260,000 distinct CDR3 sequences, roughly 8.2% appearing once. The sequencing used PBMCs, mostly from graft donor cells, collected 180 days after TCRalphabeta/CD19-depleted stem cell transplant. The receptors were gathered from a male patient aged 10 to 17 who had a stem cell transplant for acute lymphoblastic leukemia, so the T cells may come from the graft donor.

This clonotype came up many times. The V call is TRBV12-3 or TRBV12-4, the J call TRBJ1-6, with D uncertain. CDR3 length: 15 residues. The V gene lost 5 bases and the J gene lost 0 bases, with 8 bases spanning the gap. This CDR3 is CASSIQSSYNSPLHF. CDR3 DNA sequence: TGTGCCAGCAGTATTCAGAGCTCCTATAATTCACCCCTCCACTTT.

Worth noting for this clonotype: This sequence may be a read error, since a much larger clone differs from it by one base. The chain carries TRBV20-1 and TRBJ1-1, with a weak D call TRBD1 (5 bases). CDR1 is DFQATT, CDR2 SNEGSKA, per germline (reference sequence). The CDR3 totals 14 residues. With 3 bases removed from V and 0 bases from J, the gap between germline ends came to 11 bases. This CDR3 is CSARSNRLNTEAFF. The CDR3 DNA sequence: TGCAGTGCTAGGAGCAACAGGTTGAACACTGAAGCTTTCTTT.

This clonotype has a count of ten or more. Here the CDR3 DNA reads TGTGCCAGCAGCTTTGGGGTGGTGGAGACCCAGTACTTC. It encodes CASSFGVVETQYF. The chain uses TRBV5-6 and TRBJ2-5; no clear D. This CDR3 region has 13 residues. V was clipped by 2 bases and J by 5 bases, with 10 bases between them. Germline assignment: CDR1 SGHDT and CDR2 YYEEEE.

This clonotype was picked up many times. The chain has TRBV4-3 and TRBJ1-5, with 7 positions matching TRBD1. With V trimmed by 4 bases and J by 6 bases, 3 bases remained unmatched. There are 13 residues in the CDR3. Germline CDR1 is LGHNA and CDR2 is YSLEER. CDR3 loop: CASSPHRGQPQHF. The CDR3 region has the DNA TGCGCCAGCAGCCCCCACAGGGGTCAGCCCCAGCATTTT.

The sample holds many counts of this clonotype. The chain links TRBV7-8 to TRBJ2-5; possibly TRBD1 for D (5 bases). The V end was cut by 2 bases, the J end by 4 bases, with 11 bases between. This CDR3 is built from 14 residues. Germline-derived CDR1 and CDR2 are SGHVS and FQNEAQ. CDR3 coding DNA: TGTGCCAGCAGCTTAATGGGTACAGGAGAGACCCAGTACTTC. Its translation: CASSLMGTGETQYF.

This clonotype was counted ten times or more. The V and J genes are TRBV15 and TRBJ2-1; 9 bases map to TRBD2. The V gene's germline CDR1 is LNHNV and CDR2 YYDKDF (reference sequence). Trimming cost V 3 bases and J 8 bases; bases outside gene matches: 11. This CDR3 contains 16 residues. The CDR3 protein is CATSSTLAGRSDEQFF. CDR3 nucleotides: TGTGCCACCAGCAGTACTCTAGCGGGGAGGTCGGATGAGCAGTTCTTC.

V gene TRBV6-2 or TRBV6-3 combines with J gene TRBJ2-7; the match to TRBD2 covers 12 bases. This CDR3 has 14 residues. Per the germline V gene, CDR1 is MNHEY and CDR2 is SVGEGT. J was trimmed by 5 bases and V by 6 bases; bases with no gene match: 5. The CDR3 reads CASRLAGGPNEQYF. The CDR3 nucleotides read TGTGCCAGCAGGCTAGCGGGGGGGCCGAACGAGCAGTACTTC.

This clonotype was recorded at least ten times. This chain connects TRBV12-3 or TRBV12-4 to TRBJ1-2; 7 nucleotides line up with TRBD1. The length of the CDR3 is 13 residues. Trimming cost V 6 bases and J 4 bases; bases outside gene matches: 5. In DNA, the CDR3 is TGTGCCAGCAGCGTGGGACAGATCTATGGCTACACCTTC. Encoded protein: CASSVGQIYGYTF.

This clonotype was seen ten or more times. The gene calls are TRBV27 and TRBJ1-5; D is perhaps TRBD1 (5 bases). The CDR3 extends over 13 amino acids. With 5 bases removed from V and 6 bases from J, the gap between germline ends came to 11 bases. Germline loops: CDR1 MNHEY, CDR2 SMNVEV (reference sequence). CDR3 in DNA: TGTGCCAGCAGTCCGGGGGGGGTTCAGCCCCAGCATTTT. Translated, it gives CASSPGGVQPQHF.

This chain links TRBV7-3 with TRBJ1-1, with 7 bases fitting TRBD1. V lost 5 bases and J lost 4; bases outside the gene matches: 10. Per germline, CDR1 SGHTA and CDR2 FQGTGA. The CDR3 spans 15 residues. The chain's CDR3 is CASSPSEGAGTEAFF. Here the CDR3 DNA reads TGTGCCAGCAGCCCCTCGGAGGGGGCGGGCACTGAAGCTTTCTTT.

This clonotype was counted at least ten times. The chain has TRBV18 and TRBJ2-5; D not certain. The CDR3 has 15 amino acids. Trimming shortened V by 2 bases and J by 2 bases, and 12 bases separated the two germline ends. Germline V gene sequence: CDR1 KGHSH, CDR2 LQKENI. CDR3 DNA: TGTGCCAGCTCACCAGTGGGTAGCTCACAAGAGACCCAGTACTTC. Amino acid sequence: CASSPVGSSQETQYF.

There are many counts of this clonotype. The CDR3 sequence: CASSVKSTGAVGELFF. CDR3 nucleotides: TGTGCCAGCAGCGTCAAATCTACAGGAGCCGTAGGGGAGCTGTTTTTT. The chain couples TRBV9 to TRBJ2-2; tentative D call: TRBD1 (5 bases). The CDR3 contains 16 residues. Deletions cut 2 bases from V and 8 bases from J, with 19 bases between. Per germline, CDR1 SGDLS and CDR2 YYNGEE.

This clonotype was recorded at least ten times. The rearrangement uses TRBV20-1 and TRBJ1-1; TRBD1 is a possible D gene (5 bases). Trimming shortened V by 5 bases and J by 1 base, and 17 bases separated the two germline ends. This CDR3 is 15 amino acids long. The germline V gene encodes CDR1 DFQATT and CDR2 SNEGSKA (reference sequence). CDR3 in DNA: TGCAGTGCTCGCCGGGACGAAAGAGGGAACACTGAAGCTTTCTTT. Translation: CSARRDERGNTEAFF.

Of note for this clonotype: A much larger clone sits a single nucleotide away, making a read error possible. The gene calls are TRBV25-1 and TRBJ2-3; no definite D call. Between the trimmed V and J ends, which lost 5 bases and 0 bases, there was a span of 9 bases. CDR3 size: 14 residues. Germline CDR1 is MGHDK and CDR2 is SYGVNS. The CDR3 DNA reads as TGTGCCAGCAGTTATCGAGTCAGCACAGATACGCAGTATTTT. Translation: CASSYRVSTDTQYF.

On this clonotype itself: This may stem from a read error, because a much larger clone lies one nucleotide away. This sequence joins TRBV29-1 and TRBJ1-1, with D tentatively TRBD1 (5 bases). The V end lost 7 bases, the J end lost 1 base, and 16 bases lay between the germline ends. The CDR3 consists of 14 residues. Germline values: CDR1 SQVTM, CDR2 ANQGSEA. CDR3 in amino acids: CSAGRQRGNTEAFF. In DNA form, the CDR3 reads TGCAGCGCCGGAAGACAGCGGGGGAACACTGAAGCTTTCTTT.

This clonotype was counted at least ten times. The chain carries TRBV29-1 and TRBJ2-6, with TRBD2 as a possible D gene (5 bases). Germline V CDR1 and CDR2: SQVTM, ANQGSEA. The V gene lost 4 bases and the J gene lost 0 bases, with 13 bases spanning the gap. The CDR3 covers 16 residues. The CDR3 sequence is CSVGGLQNSGANVLTF. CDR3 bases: TGCAGCGTTGGCGGGCTTCAAAACTCTGGGGCCAACGTCCTGACTTTC.

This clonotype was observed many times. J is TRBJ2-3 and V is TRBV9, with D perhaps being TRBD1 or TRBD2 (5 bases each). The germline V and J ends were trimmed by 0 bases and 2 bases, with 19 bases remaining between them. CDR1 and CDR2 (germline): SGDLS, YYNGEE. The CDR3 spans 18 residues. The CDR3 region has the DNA TGTGCCAGCAGCGTAGACGGGGTGGGGCCGAGGGTCACAGATACGCAGTATTTT. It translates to CASSVDGVGPRVTDTQYF.